Sequencing of this TCR beta chain was carried out in a study of cytomegalovirus exposure and HLA in healthy donors. PCR used 60 Vbeta primers and 13 Jbeta primers. Some clones are missing from TCRdb's copy, which holds only in-frame ones; the method was immunoSEQ multiplex PCR. The sample table sets out under 130,000 clones. This sequence originates from a man aged 35 to 55 in good health and CMV-seronegative. Sequenced material: PBMCs.

This CDR3 is CASSFLLPGLGGEQYF. CDR3 DNA sequence: TGTGCCAGCAGCTTCCTTCTTCCGGGACTAGGGGGCGAGCAGTACTTC. The chain is built from TRBV11-2 and TRBJ2-7; TRBD2 matches 8 bases. CDR1 is SGHAT and CDR2 is FQNNGV in the germline V gene. The CDR3 length is 16 residues. V shed 3 bases, J shed 6 bases, and the junction held 13 bases outside the gene matches.